The following is a T cell receptor beta chain sequence with its context. Germline V gives CDR1 SGHAT, CDR2 FQNNGV. V lost 5 bases to trimming and J lost 4 bases, with 13 bases between them. CDR3 size: 14 residues. The data are from a study of blood T cell repertoires in COVID-19. Study overall: Donors of Cohort 3 who recovered were those that had two negative PCRs, clearance, or symptom resolution.

Original processing methods: How many nucleated cells were present was estimated from reference gene primer amplification. Using immunoSEQ multiplex PCR, the repertoire was profiled, and TCRdb retains in-frame clones only, with some absent. That table supplies the V and J calls and clone size; D and trimming were determined from the DNA. The sample carries fewer than 150,000 clones, over 75% recorded once. The V and J genes are TRBV11-2 and TRBJ2-3, with D perhaps matching TRBD2 (6 bases). Sequencing input: PBMCs or T cells enriched from blood (not recorded which). The TCR sequence derives from a man aged 45 to 65 in a cohort exposed to, infected with or recovered from COVID-19 (not recorded which). The CDR3 reads CASSTIWGADTQYF. The DNA of the CDR3 is TGTGCCAGCAGCACCATTTGGGGGGCAGATACGCAGTATTTT.